These 7 T cell receptor beta chains were all obtained from the same sample, sequenced in a study of blood T cell repertoires in COVID-19. Sequenced by immunoSEQ multiplex PCR; TCRdb stores in-frame clones only, minus some. The sample shows 150,000 to 180,000 clones, about 90% of them seen only once. Sequencing was done on a sample of peripheral blood. The receptors originated from a man aged 50-59 years with acute or convalescent COVID-19.

The chain joins TRBV18 to TRBJ2-6; TRBD2 might be the D (5 bases). Germline assignment: CDR1 KGHSH and CDR2 LQKENI. CDR3 size: 16 residues. Between the trimmed V and J ends, which lost 3 bases and 0 bases, there was a span of 9 bases. CDR3 protein: CASSPSGSSGANVLTF. The CDR3 DNA sequence: TGTGCCAGCTCACCCAGCGGTAGCTCTGGGGCCAACGTCCTGACTTTC.

DNA for the CDR3: TGTGCCAGCAGTTTGGGAGGTAATGAAAAACTGTTTTTT. Translation: CASSLGGNEKLFF. The rearrangement uses TRBV12-3 or TRBV12-4 and TRBJ1-4; no definite D call. V shed 3 bases and J shed 4 bases, with 6 bases lying between them. This CDR3 is 13 amino acids long.

V is TRBV3-1 (or the pseudogene TRBV3-2) and J is TRBJ1-5; D is perhaps TRBD1 (6 bases). Looked up from germline, CDR1 is LGHDT and CDR2 is YNNKEL (reference sequence). The V end lost 3 bases, the J end lost 0 bases, and 9 bases lay between the germline ends. This CDR3 has 15 residues. The CDR3 sequence: CASSQTGYSNQPQHF. The CDR3 DNA follows: TGTGCCAGCAGCCAGACAGGATATAGCAATCAGCCCCAGCATTTT.

This rearrangement joins TRBV7-3 to TRBJ2-1; no clear D gene. The CDR3 totals 11 residues. Germline V gene data show CDR1 as SGHTA and CDR2 as FQGTGA. Trimming removed 8 bases at V and 5 bases at J, with 7 bases between. In DNA form, the CDR3 reads TGTGCCAGCGCCCAGAACAATGAGCAGTTCTTC. As protein: CASAQNNEQFF.

The chain uses TRBV27 and TRBJ2-2, with 12 positions matching TRBD2. This CDR3 is built from 17 residues. Germline assignment: CDR1 MNHEY and CDR2 SMNVEV (reference sequence). The junction had 6 bases not matched to a gene; V was cut back by 2 bases and J by 5 bases. CDR3 region: CASSLLGLAGLTGELFF. The CDR3, as DNA: TGTGCCAGCAGTTTACTGGGACTAGCGGGCCTAACCGGGGAGCTGTTTTTT.

This clone was recorded a few times. The rearrangement joins TRBV7-9 to TRBJ1-5; 8 bases agree with TRBD1. V trimming: 4 bases; J trimming: 2 bases; junction bases outside the gene matches: 4. The CDR3 sequence is 15 residues long. The V gene's germline CDR1 is SEHNR and CDR2 FQNEAQ (reference sequence). In nucleotides, the CDR3 is TGTGCCAGCAGCTCTACGGGACAGGGCAATCAGCCCCAGCATTTT. This translates into CASSSTGQGNQPQHF.

The J gene is TRBJ1-1, the V gene TRBV5-4; D not certain. Germline V CDR1 and CDR2: SGHNT, YYREEE (reference sequence). The CDR3 extends over 13 amino acids. The V end was cut by 6 bases, the J end by 8 bases, with 17 bases between. The CDR3 nucleotides read TGTGCCAGCATCGGGGAAGGACGGAGGGAAGCTTTCTTT. This encodes CASIGEGRREAFF.